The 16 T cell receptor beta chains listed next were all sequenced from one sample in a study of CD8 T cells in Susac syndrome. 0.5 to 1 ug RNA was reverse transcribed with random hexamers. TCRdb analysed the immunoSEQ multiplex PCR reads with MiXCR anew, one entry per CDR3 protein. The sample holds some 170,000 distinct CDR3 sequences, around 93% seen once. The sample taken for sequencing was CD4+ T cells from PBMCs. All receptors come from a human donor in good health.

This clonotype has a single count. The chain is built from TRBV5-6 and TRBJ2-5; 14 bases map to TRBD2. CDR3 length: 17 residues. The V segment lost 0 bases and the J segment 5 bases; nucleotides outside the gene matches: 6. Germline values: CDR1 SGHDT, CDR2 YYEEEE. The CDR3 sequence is CASSLGFRTSGRETQYF. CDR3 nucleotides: TGTGCCAGCAGCTTGGGATTCCGGACTAGCGGGAGGGAGACCCAGTACTTC.

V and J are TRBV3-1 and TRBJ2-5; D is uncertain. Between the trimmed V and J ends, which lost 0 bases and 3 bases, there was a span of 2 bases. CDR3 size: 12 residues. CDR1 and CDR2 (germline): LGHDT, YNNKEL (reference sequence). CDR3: CASSQDEETQYF. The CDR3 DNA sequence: TGTGCCAGCAGCCAAGATGAAGAGACCCAGTACTTC.

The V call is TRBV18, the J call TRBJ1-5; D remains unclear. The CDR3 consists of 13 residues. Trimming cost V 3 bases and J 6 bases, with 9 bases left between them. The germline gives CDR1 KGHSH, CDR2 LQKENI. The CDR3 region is CASSPARSQPQHF. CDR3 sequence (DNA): TGTGCCAGCTCACCGGCTCGGAGTCAGCCCCAGCATTTT.

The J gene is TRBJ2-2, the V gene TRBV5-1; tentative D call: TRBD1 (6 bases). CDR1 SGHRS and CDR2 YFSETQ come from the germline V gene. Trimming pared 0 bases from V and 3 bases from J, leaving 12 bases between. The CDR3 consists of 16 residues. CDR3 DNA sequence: TGCGCCAGCAGCTTGGTGGCTACAGGGCACACCGGGGAGCTGTTTTTT. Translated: CASSLVATGHTGELFF.

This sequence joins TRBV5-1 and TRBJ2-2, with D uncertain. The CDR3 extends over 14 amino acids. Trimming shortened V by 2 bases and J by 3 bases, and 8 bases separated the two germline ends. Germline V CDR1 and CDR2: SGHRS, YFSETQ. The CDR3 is CASSFDGYTGELFF. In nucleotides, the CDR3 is TGCGCCAGCAGCTTCGACGGCTACACCGGGGAGCTGTTTTTT.

The CDR3 is CASSPLGTSVYNEQFF. CDR3 nucleotides: TGTGCCAGCAGCCCCCTCGGGACTAGCGTCTACAATGAGCAGTTCTTC. The V gene is TRBV3-1, the J gene TRBJ2-1; 10 bases align to TRBD2. The germline CDR1 and CDR2 sequences are LGHDT and YNNKEL (reference sequence). Trimming took 4 bases from V and 3 from J; bases not matched to a gene: 6. The CDR3 is 16 amino acids.

The CDR3 bases are TGTGCCAGTAGTCCAGAGGGACATAGGGTGGGCGGGGAGCTGTTTTTT. This codes for CASSPEGHRVGGELFF. The chain carries TRBV19 and TRBJ2-2; possible D gene TRBD1, 6 bases. Germline-derived CDR1 and CDR2 are LNHDA and SQIVND (reference sequence). With 5 bases removed from V and 7 bases from J, the gap between germline ends came to 20 bases. CDR3 length equals 16 residues.

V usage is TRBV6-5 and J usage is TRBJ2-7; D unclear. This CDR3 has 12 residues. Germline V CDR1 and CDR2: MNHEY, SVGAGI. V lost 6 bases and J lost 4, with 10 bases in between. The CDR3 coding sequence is TGTGCCAGCAGGAATACAGAATACGAGCAGTACTTC. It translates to CASRNTEYEQYF.

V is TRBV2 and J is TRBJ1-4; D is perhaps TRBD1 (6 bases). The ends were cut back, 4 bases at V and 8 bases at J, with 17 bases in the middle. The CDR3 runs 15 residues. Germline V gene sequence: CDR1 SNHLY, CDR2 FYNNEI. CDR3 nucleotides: TGTGCCAGCAGTGTTGGGACAACGGGCAACGAAAAACTGTTTTTT. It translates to CASSVGTTGNEKLFF.

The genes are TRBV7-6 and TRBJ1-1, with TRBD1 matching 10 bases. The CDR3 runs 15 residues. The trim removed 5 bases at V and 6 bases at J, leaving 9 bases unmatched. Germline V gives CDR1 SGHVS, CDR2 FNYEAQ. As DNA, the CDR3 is TGTGCCAGCAGCACCGGACAGGGGGGTTTGGCTGAAGCTTTCTTT. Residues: CASSTGQGGLAEAFF.

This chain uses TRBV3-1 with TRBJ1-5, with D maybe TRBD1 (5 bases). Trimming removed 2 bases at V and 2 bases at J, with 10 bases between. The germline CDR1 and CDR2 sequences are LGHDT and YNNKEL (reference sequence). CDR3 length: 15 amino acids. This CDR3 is CASSQQLGGNQPQHF. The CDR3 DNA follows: TGTGCCAGCAGCCAACAGCTGGGGGGCAATCAGCCCCAGCATTTT.

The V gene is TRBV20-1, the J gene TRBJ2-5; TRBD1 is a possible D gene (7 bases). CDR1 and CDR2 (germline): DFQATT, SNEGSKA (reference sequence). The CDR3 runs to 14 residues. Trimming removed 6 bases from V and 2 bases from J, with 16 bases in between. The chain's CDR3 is CSAEGQRGQETQYF. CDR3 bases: TGCAGTGCGGAGGGACAGCGAGGTCAAGAGACCCAGTACTTC.

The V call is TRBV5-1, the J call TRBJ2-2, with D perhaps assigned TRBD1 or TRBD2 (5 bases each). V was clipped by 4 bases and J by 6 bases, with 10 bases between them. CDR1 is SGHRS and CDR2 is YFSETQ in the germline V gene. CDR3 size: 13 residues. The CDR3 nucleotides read TGCGCCAGCAGCCCGTCGGGGCCCGGGGAGCTGTTTTTT. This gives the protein CASSPSGPGELFF.

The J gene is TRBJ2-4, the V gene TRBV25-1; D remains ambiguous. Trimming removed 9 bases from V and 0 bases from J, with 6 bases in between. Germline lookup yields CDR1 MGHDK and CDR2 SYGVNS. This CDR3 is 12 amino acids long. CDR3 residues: CARILAKNIQYF. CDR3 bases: TGTGCCAGGATCTTAGCCAAAAACATTCAGTACTTC.

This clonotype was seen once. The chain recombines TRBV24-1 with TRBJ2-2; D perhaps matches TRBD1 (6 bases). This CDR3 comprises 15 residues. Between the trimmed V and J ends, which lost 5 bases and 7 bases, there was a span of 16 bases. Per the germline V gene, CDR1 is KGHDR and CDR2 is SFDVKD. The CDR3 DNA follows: TGTGCCACCAGTGCTACCACAGGGACCGGCGGGGAGCTGTTTTTT. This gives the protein CATSATTGTGGELFF.

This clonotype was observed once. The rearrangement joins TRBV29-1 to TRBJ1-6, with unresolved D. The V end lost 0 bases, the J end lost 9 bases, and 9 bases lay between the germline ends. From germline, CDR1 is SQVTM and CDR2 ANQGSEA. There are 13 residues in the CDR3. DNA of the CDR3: TGCAGCGTTGAAGAGACCCGGGGTTCACCCCTCCACTTT. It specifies CSVEETRGSPLHF.